The following is a T cell receptor beta chain sequence with its context. TCRdb reanalysed the PCR reads using MiXCR and keeps one entry per CDR3 protein. The sample contains about 21,000 distinct CDR3 sequences, more than 30% of which appear only once. The CDR3 consists of 14 residues. Germline CDR1 reads SGHTA; CDR2 reads FQGNSA. Trimming pared 5 bases from V and 3 bases from J, leaving 10 bases between. The sample comes from a study of tumor-infiltrating lymphocytes in oesophageal squamous cell carcinoma. The sequence derives from a male donor with esophageal squamous cell carcinoma. Material for sequencing was esophageal tumor tissue. The chain joins TRBV7-2 to TRBJ2-2; no definite D call. The chain's CDR3 is CASSPHVDTGELFF. CDR3 coding DNA: TGTGCCAGCAGCCCCCATGTGGACACCGGGGAGCTGTTTTTT.